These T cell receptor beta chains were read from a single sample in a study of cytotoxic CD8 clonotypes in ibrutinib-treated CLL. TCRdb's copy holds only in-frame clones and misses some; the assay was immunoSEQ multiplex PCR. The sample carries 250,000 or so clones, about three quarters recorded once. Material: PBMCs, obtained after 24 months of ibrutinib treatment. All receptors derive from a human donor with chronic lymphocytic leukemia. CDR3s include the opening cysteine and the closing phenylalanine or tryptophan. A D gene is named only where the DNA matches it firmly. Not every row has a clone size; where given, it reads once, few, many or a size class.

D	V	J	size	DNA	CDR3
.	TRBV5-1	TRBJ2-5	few	TGCGCCAGCAGCTTGGTCTCCGGGGGCCCTGAGACCCAGTACTTC	CASSLVSGGPETQYF
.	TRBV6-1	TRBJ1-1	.	TGTGCCAGCAGTGAAGTTTGGGCGGATGGGGACACTGAAGCTTTCTTT	CASSEVWADGDTEAFF
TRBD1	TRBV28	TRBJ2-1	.	TGTGCCAGCAGGCGGAAACAGGGGTGGGATGAGCAGTTCTTC	CASRRKQGWDEQFF
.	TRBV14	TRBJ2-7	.	TGTGCCAGCAGCCAAGGGGGAAAGAGGGACTACGAGCAGTACTTC	CASSQGGKRDYEQYF
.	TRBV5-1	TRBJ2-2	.	TGCGCCAGCAGCTTACAAAACAGGGTTGGGACCGGGGAGCTGTTTTTT	CASSLQNRVGTGELFF
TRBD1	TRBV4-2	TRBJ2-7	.	TGTGCCAGCAGCCAAGGGCTCGGACAGGGGTACCACGAGCAGTACTTC	CASSQGLGQGYHEQYF
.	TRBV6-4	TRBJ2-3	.	TGTGCCAGCAGTGTGACGGGTTACACAGATACGCAGTATTTT	CASSVTGYTDTQYF
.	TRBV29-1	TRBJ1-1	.	TGCAGCGTTGGCCGACAATACACTGAAGCTTTCTTT	CSVGRQYTEAFF
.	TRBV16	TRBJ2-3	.	TGTGCCAGCAGCCCACGCGGGACCCTCGTTTATACGCAGTATTTT	CASSPRGTLVYTQYF
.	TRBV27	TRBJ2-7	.	TGTGCCAGCAGTTTAAACCCGACCGGAGGGCCCTACGAGCAGTACTTC	CASSLNPTGGPYEQYF
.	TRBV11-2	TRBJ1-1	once	TGTGCCAGCAGCTTAGGGTACAGATTTGAAGCTTTCTTT	CASSLGYRFEAFF
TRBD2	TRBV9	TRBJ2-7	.	TGTGCCAGCAGGAGAGATCTAGCGGGTGGGTACGAGCAGTACTTC	CASRRDLAGGYEQYF
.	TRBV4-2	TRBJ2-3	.	TGTGCCAGCAGCCAAGCGGTACGGCTAGATACGCAGTATTTT	CASSQAVRLDTQYF
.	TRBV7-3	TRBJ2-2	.	TGTGCCAGCAGCCTTAGGTACACCGGGGAGCTGTTTTTT	CASSLRYTGELFF
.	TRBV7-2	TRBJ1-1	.	TGTGCCAGCAGCTCCCCGTCGGGGGCTATTTCTGAAGCTTTCTTT	CASSSPSGAISEAFF
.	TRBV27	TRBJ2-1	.	TGTGCCAGCAGTTTAGGGGCAGGGGAGGTAGGACGGCAGTTCTTC	CASSLGAGEVGRQFF
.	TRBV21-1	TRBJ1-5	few	.	CASSKVGVGNQPQHF
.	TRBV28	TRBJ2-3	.	TGTGCCAGCAGTTTCACAGGGAGCGACGCACGAGATACGCAGTATTTT	CASSFTGSDARDTQYF
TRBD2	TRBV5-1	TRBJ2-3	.	TGCGCCAGCAGCTTTACTAGCGACCGCACAGATACGCAGTATTTT	CASSFTSDRTDTQYF
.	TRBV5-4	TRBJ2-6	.	TGTGCCAGCAGCTTGGACCTCCAGGGTAATGGGGCCAACGTCCTGACTTTC	CASSLDLQGNGANVLTF
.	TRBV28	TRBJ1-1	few	TGTGCCAGCAGTTTTATGGACTCTGAAGCTTTCTTT	CASSFMDSEAFF
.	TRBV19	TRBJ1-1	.	TGTGCCAGTAGTATCAGTGGGAAAGCTTTCTTT	CASSISGKAFF
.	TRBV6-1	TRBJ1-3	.	TGTGCCAGCAGTGAATACGGACAGTCTGGAAACACCATATATTTT	CASSEYGQSGNTIYF
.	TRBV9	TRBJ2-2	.	TGTGCCAGCAGCGTAGTCGGAAACACCGGGGAGCTGTTTTTT	CASSVVGNTGELFF
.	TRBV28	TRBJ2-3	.	TGTGCCAGCAGTTTCGGGCTGGGCGAGTATTTT	CASSFGLGEYF
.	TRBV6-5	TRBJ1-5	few	TGTGCCAGCAGTTCGACAGTTAATCAGCCCCAGCATTTT	CASSSTVNQPQHF
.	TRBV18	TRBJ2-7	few	TGTGCCAGCTCCCCCATGTCGGGCTCCTACGAGCAGTACTTC	CASSPMSGSYEQYF
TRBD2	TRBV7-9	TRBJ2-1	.	TGTGCCAGCAGCCTTCTAGCGGGAGAAGTCAATGAGCAGTTCTTC	CASSLLAGEVNEQFF
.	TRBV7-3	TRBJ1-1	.	TGTGCCAGCAGCGGGCAGGGTCGGAACACTGAAGCTTTCTTT	CASSGQGRNTEAFF
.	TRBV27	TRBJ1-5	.	TGTGCCAGCAGTTCTCGCAATCAGCCCCAGCATTTT	CASSSRNQPQHF
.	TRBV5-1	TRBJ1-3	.	TGCGCCAGCAGCTTGGAGGGCGGCTCTGGAAACACCATATATTTT	CASSLEGGSGNTIYF
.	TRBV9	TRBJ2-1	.	TGTGCCAGCAGCGCCTTAGGGGTACCCTACAATGAGCAGTTCTTC	CASSALGVPYNEQFF
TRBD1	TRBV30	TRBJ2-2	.	TGTGCCTGGAGGCAGGGGGCAGGCCTGGGGCTGTTTTTT	CAWRQGAGLGLFF
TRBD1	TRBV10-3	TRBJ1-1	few	TGTGCCATCGACAGGGGGGACAGCACTGAAGCTTTCTTT	CAIDRGDSTEAFF
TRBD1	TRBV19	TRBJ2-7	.	TGTGCCAGTAGTAAATGGACAGGGCGCGAGCAGTACTTC	CASSKWTGREQYF
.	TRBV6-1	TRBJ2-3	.	TGTGCCAGCAGTGAAGTCCTCACAGATACGCAGTATTTT	CASSEVLTDTQYF
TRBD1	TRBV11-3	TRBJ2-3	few	TGTGCCAGCAGCTTGGGACAGGTTAGCACAGATACGCAGTATTTT	CASSLGQVSTDTQYF
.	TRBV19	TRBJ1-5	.	TGTGCCAGTTCCGACAGGTTAGGTCAGCCCCAGCATTTT	CASSDRLGQPQHF
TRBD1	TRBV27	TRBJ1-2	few	TGTGCCAGCAGTACTCGGACAGGTTATGGCTACACCTTC	CASSTRTGYGYTF